This record looks at one TCR beta chain sequence and its context. TCRdb independently ran MiXCR on the 5' RACE reads; one entry per CDR3 protein. This table has roughly 630,000 distinct CDR3 sequences, roughly 7.2% appearing once. This sample was included in a study of identical twins. Germline CDR1 reads WNHNN; CDR2 reads SYGVQD (reference sequence). Between the trimmed V and J ends, which lost 4 bases and 2 bases, there was a span of 12 bases. CDR3 length: 15 residues. In addition, the sample was reused for a study of yellow fever vaccine responses in identical twins.

The rearrangement joins TRBV10-1 to TRBJ2-1; D might be TRBD1 (6 bases). The TCR originated in a woman aged 18-35 years in good health. The sequencing sample was made of PBMCs. CDR3 nucleotide sequence: TGCGCCAGCAGTGTCGCAGGGGTAACCTACAATGAGCAGTTCTTC. Encoded protein: CASSVAGVTYNEQFF.